This is a list of T cell receptor beta chains from one sample in a study of blood T cell repertoires in COVID-19. Sequencing used immunoSEQ multiplex PCR; TCRdb keeps in-frame clones, though not all of them. This sample has fewer than 60,000 clones, with around nine tenths found just once. Specimen: peripheral blood. The origin of the receptors is a woman aged 60 to 75 with COVID-19, enrolled during active disease. CDR3s include the opening cysteine and the closing phenylalanine or tryptophan. D genes are given only for firm matches. Only some rows state a clone size, as once, few, many or a class for expanded clones.

j_gene,abundance,len,d_gene,v_gene,CDR3nt,CDR3aa
TRBJ2-1,NA,15,TRBD2,TRBV28,TGTGCCAGCAGTACGGGACTAGCGGAATACAATGAGCAGTTCTTC,CASSTGLAEYNEQFF
TRBJ2-1,NA,15,TRBD2,TRBV4-2,TGTGCCAGCAGCCAAGAGCTAGCGGCATACAATGAGCAGTTCTTC,CASSQELAAYNEQFF
TRBJ2-7,NA,14,NA,TRBV27,TGTGCCAGCAGTTATCTAGCGCAATCCTACGAGCAGTACTTC,CASSYLAQSYEQYF
TRBJ2-7,NA,14,NA,TRBV6-5,TGTGCCAGCAATCCAGGTGATTATAACTACGAGCAGTACTTC,CASNPGDYNYEQYF
TRBJ1-3,NA,16,NA,TRBV19,TGTGCCAGTCAACAATTCTCCGGGAGCTCTGGAAACACCATATATTTT,CASQQFSGSSGNTIYF
TRBJ2-7,NA,13,NA,TRBV12-3/TRBV12-4,TGTGCCAGCAGTTTAATCAGGGCGGGGGAGCAGTACTTC,CASSLIRAGEQYF
TRBJ2-7,NA,15,TRBD2,TRBV30,TGTGCCTGGACCGGACTAGCGGGAGGGGTTAGCGAGCAGTACTTC,CAWTGLAGGVSEQYF
TRBJ1-4,NA,12,NA,TRBV28,TGTGCCAGCAGGAGGCAGAGGGAAAAACTGTTTTTT,CASRRQREKLFF
TRBJ2-1,NA,16,TRBD2,TRBV6-6,TGTGCCAGCAGTCCTCAGGCGGGAGGGTCCTACAATGAGCAGTTCTTC,CASSPQAGGSYNEQFF
TRBJ1-1,NA,12,NA,TRBV29-1,TGCAGCGCCCGTAAGCAGGGAATTGAAGCTTTCTTT,CSARKQGIEAFF
TRBJ2-3,NA,16,NA,TRBV15,TGTGCCACCAGCAGAGATCTGCCGAGAAACACAGATACGCAGTATTTT,CATSRDLPRNTDTQYF
TRBJ1-1,NA,14,NA,TRBV4-1,TGCGCCAGCAGCCAAGCCCTGCGGGCAGCCCTAGCTTTCTTT,CASSQALRAALAFF
TRBJ1-6,NA,17,NA,TRBV28,TGTGCCAGCAGTTTTTTGGAAACAGGGCTGTCTGATTCACCCCTCCACTTT,CASSFLETGLSDSPLHF
TRBJ2-7,NA,17,TRBD2,TRBV29-1,TGCAGCGTCGTACCGGGACTAGCGGGCTCTAGCTCCTACGAGCAGTACTTC,CSVVPGLAGSSSYEQYF
TRBJ1-2,NA,13,NA,TRBV29-1,TGCAGCGTTGCCTTAGCAACGAACTATGGCTACACCTTC,CSVALATNYGYTF
TRBJ2-1,few,17,NA,TRBV27,TGTGCCAGCAGGGACGATAAGGGGCAGGGTTCCTACAATGAGCAGTTCTTC,CASRDDKGQGSYNEQFF
TRBJ2-3,once,12,NA,TRBV19,TGTGCCAGTAGTACCCCCCGGGATACGCAGTATTTT,CASSTPRDTQYF
TRBJ2-1,NA,13,TRBD1,TRBV2,TGTGCCAGCAGTAGGACAGGGGTCAATGAGCAGTTCTTC,CASSRTGVNEQFF
TRBJ1-1,NA,16,NA,TRBV15,TGTGCCACCAGCGGGGAGTCAGGAAGGCTGAACACTGAAGCTTTCTTT,CATSGESGRLNTEAFF
TRBJ1-2,NA,14,NA,TRBV7-9,TGTGCCAGCAGCTTAGGGATCGGGGAAGATGGCTACACCTTC,CASSLGIGEDGYTF
TRBJ2-1,once,13,NA,TRBV3-1/TRBV3-2,TGTGCCAGCAGCCAACCAGGTGACAATGAGCAGTTCTTC,CASSQPGDNEQFF
TRBJ1-2,NA,15,NA,TRBV15,TGTGCCACCAGCAGAGGGTATCAGGGTAACTATGGCTACACCTTC,CATSRGYQGNYGYTF
TRBJ2-7,NA,13,TRBD1,TRBV10-1,TGCGCCAGCAGCAAGGACAGGGGAGATGAGCAGTACTTC,CASSKDRGDEQYF
TRBJ1-1,few,14,NA,TRBV7-9,TGTGCCAGCAGCTTAGTGCAGGGGAACACTGAAGCTTTCTTT,CASSLVQGNTEAFF
TRBJ1-2,few,15,TRBD1,TRBV6-5,TGTGCCAGCAGTTACGACGCAGGGGGCGTCGATGGCTACACCTTC,CASSYDAGGVDGYTF
TRBJ1-3,NA,18,NA,TRBV3-1/TRBV3-2,TGTGCCAGCAGCCAATTCGGAGCAGGGGATTTTGACGGAAACACCATATATTTT,CASSQFGAGDFDGNTIYF
TRBJ2-3,NA,16,TRBD1,TRBV19,TGTGCCAGTAGTATAGATCCGGCAGGGGGTACAGATACGCAGTATTTT,CASSIDPAGGTDTQYF
TRBJ1-5,NA,16,NA,TRBV27,TGTGCCAGCAGTTTGGGGCGGCTCCATAGCAATCAGCCCCAGCATTTT,CASSLGRLHSNQPQHF
TRBJ2-1,NA,20,NA,TRBV27,TGTGCCAGCAGTTTAAAGCAGGGCACATGGGGCGGGGAACCATACAATGAGCAGTTCTTC,CASSLKQGTWGGEPYNEQFF
TRBJ2-1,few,16,NA,TRBV11-2,TGTGCCAGCAGCTTACGTGGACAGTGGTCCTACAATGAGCAGTTCTTC,CASSLRGQWSYNEQFF
TRBJ2-7,NA,13,NA,TRBV5-5,TGTGCCAGCAGCTTATCACAGATCTACGAGCAGTACTTC,CASSLSQIYEQYF
TRBJ1-1,NA,14,NA,TRBV5-6,TGTGCCAGCAGCTTGGGCGGCAGGGAAACTGAAGCTTTCTTT,CASSLGGRETEAFF
TRBJ2-3,NA,16,TRBD2,TRBV9,TGTGCCAGCAGCCCTCGACTAGCGGGAGTCACAGATACGCAGTATTTT,CASSPRLAGVTDTQYF
TRBJ2-1,NA,19,NA,TRBV7-9,TGTGCCAGCAACCCCTCCTTAGCGTCTGGGGTCCCCTCCTACAATGAGCAGTTCTTC,CASNPSLASGVPSYNEQFF
TRBJ2-5,NA,17,NA,TRBV23-1,TGCGCCAGCAGTCAACGAGGGCGGACGAGTTTTAGGGAGACCCAGTACTTC,CASSQRGRTSFRETQYF
TRBJ1-4,NA,15,TRBD1,TRBV10-3,TGTGCCATCAGTGAGGATGGGACAGGGGGCAAGAAACTGTTTTTT,CAISEDGTGGKKLFF
TRBJ2-1,NA,15,NA,TRBV2,TGTGCCAGCAGTGAACTACAGGGATCCTACAATGAGCAGTTCTTC,CASSELQGSYNEQFF
TRBJ2-3,NA,15,TRBD1,TRBV19,TGTGCCAGTAAGATACAGGGGGCCGGCACAGATACGCAGTATTTT,CASKIQGAGTDTQYF
TRBJ1-5,NA,14,NA,TRBV11-2,TGTGCCAGCAGCTTCGGGACACCTAATCAGCCCCAGCATTTT,CASSFGTPNQPQHF
TRBJ1-2,NA,15,TRBD1,TRBV27,TGTGCCAGCAGTTTGTGGGGCAGGGGGGCTTCTGGCTACACCTTC,CASSLWGRGASGYTF
TRBJ1-5,NA,18,NA,TRBV24-1,TGTGCCACCAGTGACGCCAGGGAGGGGGGGGATAGCAATCAGCCCCAGCATTTT,CATSDAREGGDSNQPQHF
TRBJ2-1,NA,14,NA,TRBV27,TGTGCCAGCAGTCCTCGGGGGTCCTACAATGAGCAGTTCTTC,CASSPRGSYNEQFF
TRBJ2-7,NA,15,NA,TRBV3-1/TRBV3-2,TGTGCCAGCAGCCAAGATCACGGGGGATACTACGAGCAGTACTTC,CASSQDHGGYYEQYF
TRBJ1-5,NA,16,TRBD1,TRBV28,TGTGCCAGCAGTCCCACCGCGGGACAGGGCAATCAGCCCCAGCATTTT,CASSPTAGQGNQPQHF
TRBJ1-1,NA,13,TRBD1,TRBV12-3/TRBV12-4,TGTGCCAGCAGCAACCCCGGGACAGGGCAAGCTTTCTTT,CASSNPGTGQAFF
TRBJ2-7,NA,14,TRBD2,TRBV30,TGTGCCTGGACCCCCCTAGCGGCCACATACGAGCAGTACTTC,CAWTPLAATYEQYF
TRBJ2-1,NA,18,TRBD2,TRBV19,TGTGCCAGTAGTATCCCCAAAATGACTAGCGGGAGTAGCAATGAGCAGTTCTTC,CASSIPKMTSGSSNEQFF
TRBJ1-3,NA,17,TRBD1,TRBV25-1,TGTGCCAGCAGATCGCCAGGGGGAATTTTGAGAGGAAACACCATATATTTT,CASRSPGGILRGNTIYF
TRBJ2-1,NA,15,TRBD2,TRBV27,TGTGCCAGCAGCCTTCTAGCGGGAGCGTACAATGAGCAGTTCTTC,CASSLLAGAYNEQFF
TRBJ2-3,NA,19,TRBD2,TRBV27,TGTGCCAGCAGTCCTCGTCCGGATATGAGACTAGCGGCCACAGATACGCAGTATTTT,CASSPRPDMRLAATDTQYF
TRBJ2-7,NA,14,NA,TRBV10-1,TGCGCCAGCAGTGCCATTCCCGGGTCCTACGAGCAGTACTTC,CASSAIPGSYEQYF
TRBJ2-4,NA,15,TRBD2,TRBV18,TGTGCCAGCTCACCTTCCGGGAGGAGGTTCAACATTCAGTACTTC,CASSPSGRRFNIQYF
TRBJ1-2,NA,13,NA,TRBV30,TGTGCCTGGAGTGTACAGGACAGTTTCGGCTACACCTTC,CAWSVQDSFGYTF
TRBJ1-3,NA,15,TRBD1,TRBV28,TGTGCCAGCAAAGGGACAGGCACCTCTGGAAACACCATATATTTT,CASKGTGTSGNTIYF
TRBJ2-3,NA,15,TRBD2,TRBV28,TGTGCCAGCAACATAAGGCCTAGCGGGCCTGATACGCAGTATTTT,CASNIRPSGPDTQYF
TRBJ2-7,NA,13,NA,TRBV29-1,TGCAGCGTTGAAGATCGGCGGGTCCACGAGCAGTACTTC,CSVEDRRVHEQYF
TRBJ2-1,NA,15,TRBD2,TRBV5-1,TGCGCCAGCAGCTTGGTCTTGCGGGAGGGCAATGAGCAGTTCTTC,CASSLVLREGNEQFF